A selection of T cell receptor beta chains follows, all from one sample in a study of post-analysis software for immune sequencing data. TCRdb independently ran MiXCR on the PCR reads; one entry per CDR3 protein. Among a few hundred thousand distinct CDR3 sequences listed, less than 35% were seen once. Sequences were obtained from blood. The receptors here all came from a girl aged 5 to 17 with multiple sclerosis. CDR3s include the opening cysteine and the closing phenylalanine or tryptophan. D genes are given only for firm matches. Size is omitted from some rows. Given values are once, few, many or a class for expanded clones.

CDR3 protein,CDR3 DNA,D gene,J gene,V gene,clone size
CASSTRTGGTGELFF,TGTGCCAGCAGCACGCGGACAGGGGGCACCGGGGAGCTGTTTTTT,TRBD1,TRBJ2-2,TRBV7-2,-
CASSSGQTVSNQPQHF,TGTGCCAGCAGCTCCGGACAGACCGTTAGCAATCAGCCCCAGCATTTT,-,TRBJ1-5,TRBV5-5,few
CASRHQGSLRTQYF,TGTGCCAGCAGGCACCAAGGGAGCCTAAGGACCCAGTACTTC,-,TRBJ2-5,TRBV12-3/TRBV12-4,few
CASSLVTGHSNTEAFF,TGTGCCAGCAGCTTAGTGACTGGACACTCGAACACTGAAGCTTTCTTT,-,TRBJ1-1,TRBV7-8,few
CASSLGAQGARDTQYF,TGTGCCAGCAGCTTAGGGGCGCAGGGGGCGCGAGATACGCAGTATTTT,TRBD1,TRBJ2-3,TRBV7-8,few
CASTRARRGGTDTQYF,TGTGCCAGCACCCGCGCCCGACGGGGGGGTACAGATACGCAGTATTTT,TRBD2,TRBJ2-3,TRBV7-2,few
CASSSYRGPTEAFF,TGTGCCAGCAGTTCCTACAGGGGGCCAACTGAAGCTTTCTTT,TRBD1,TRBJ1-1,TRBV6-5,few
CASSDTGRYSNQPQHF,TGTGCCAGCAGTGATACAGGAAGATATAGCAATCAGCCCCAGCATTTT,-,TRBJ1-5,TRBV12-3/TRBV12-4,-
CASSLDTTDTQYF,TGTGCCAGCAGCCTTGACACCACAGATACGCAGTATTTT,-,TRBJ2-3,TRBV7-3,-
CASGWRPRSLTTNEKLFF,TGTGCTAGTGGTTGGCGGCCGAGGTCCCTTACAACTAATGAAAAACTGTTTTTT,-,TRBJ1-4,TRBV12-5,-
CASSFGQAYEQYF,TGTGCCAGCAGTTTCGGACAGGCCTACGAGCAGTACTTC,TRBD1,TRBJ2-7,TRBV12-3/TRBV12-4,many
CASSFGQTGDIQYF,TGTGCCAGCAGCTTCGGACAGACCGGGGACATTCAGTACTTC,-,TRBJ2-4,TRBV7-3,-
CASSVSRDRPNTEAFF,TGTGCCAGCAGCGTATCAAGGGACAGACCGAACACTGAAGCTTTCTTT,TRBD1,TRBJ1-1,TRBV9,-
CASSLWTYSNQPQHF,TGTGCCAGCAGCTTGTGGACCTATAGCAATCAGCCCCAGCATTTT,-,TRBJ1-5,TRBV7-2,few
CASSRQRGAEQFF,TGTGCCAGCAGCCGACAGAGGGGTGCTGAGCAGTTCTTC,-,TRBJ2-1,TRBV3-1,-
CSVLKEQARMNTEAFF,TGCAGCGTCCTAAAAGAGCAGGCTCGCATGAACACTGAAGCTTTCTTT,-,TRBJ1-1,TRBV29-1,few
CSATGGTNEKLFF,TGCAGTGCTACAGGGGGAACTAATGAAAAACTGTTTTTT,TRBD1,TRBJ1-4,TRBV20-1,-
CASSPRQGYGTQYF,TGTGCCAGCAGCCCCCGACAGGGTTATGGGACCCAGTACTTC,TRBD1,TRBJ2-5,TRBV6-6,-
CASSHAERGREDTQYF,TGCGCCAGCAGCCATGCCGAGAGGGGGCGAGAAGATACGCAGTATTTT,TRBD1,TRBJ2-3,TRBV4-1,-
CASRGGTGFGDTEAFF,TGTGCCAGCCGCGGGGGGACAGGGTTCGGGGACACTGAAGCTTTCTTT,TRBD1,TRBJ1-1,TRBV18,-
CSADTSGGPGEQYF,TGCAGTGCTGATACTAGCGGGGGGCCTGGGGAGCAGTACTTC,TRBD2,TRBJ2-7,TRBV20-1,-
CASSLQGRETEAFF,TGTGCCAGCAGCTTACAGGGGAGGGAGACTGAAGCTTTCTTT,TRBD1,TRBJ1-1,TRBV4-2,-
CASRYRGGPQHF,TGTGCCAGCAGGTACAGGGGAGGGCCCCAGCATTTT,TRBD1,TRBJ1-5,TRBV12-3/TRBV12-4,few
CASSTYTGNEAFF,TGTGCCAGCAGCACATATACAGGGAATGAAGCTTTCTTT,-,TRBJ1-1,TRBV5-5,-
CASSWGHGYEQYF,TGTGCCAGTAGTTGGGGCCATGGCTACGAGCAGTACTTC,-,TRBJ2-7,TRBV19,-
CASSLGGKYNEQFF,TGTGCCAGCAGCTTAGGAGGAAAGTACAATGAGCAGTTCTTC,-,TRBJ2-1,TRBV13,-
CSVAPMWQKEYGYTF,TGCAGCGTTGCCCCGATGTGGCAGAAAGAGTATGGCTACACCTTC,-,TRBJ1-2,TRBV29-1,-
CASSRGVSFSYEQYF,TGTGCCAGCAGTAGGGGGGTCTCCTTCTCCTACGAGCAGTACTTC,-,TRBJ2-7,TRBV12-3/TRBV12-4,-
CASSPLGTTDEQYF,TGTGCCAGCTCACCACTTGGTACAACCGACGAGCAGTACTTC,-,TRBJ2-7,TRBV18,-
CASSPFGPLEQYF,TGTGCCAGCAGTCCGTTCGGGCCCCTCGAGCAGTACTTC,-,TRBJ2-7,TRBV25-1,-
CASSQGAWDTEAFF,TGTGCCAGCAGCCAAGGCGCATGGGACACTGAAGCTTTCTTT,-,TRBJ1-1,TRBV14,-
CASSTGYRNTEAFF,TGCGCCAGCAGCACAGGGTATCGGAACACTGAAGCTTTCTTT,-,TRBJ1-1,TRBV5-1,-
CAISEGEGYPIEQYF,TGTGCCATCAGTGAGGGGGAGGGCTACCCCATCGAGCAGTACTTC,TRBD2,TRBJ2-7,TRBV10-3,few
CASRPPSGTGGYEQYF,TGTGCCAGCAGACCGCCGTCCGGGACAGGGGGATACGAGCAGTACTTC,TRBD1,TRBJ2-7,TRBV28,-
CASSSGANYEQYF,TGCGCCAGCAGCTCTGGAGCTAACTACGAGCAGTACTTC,-,TRBJ2-7,TRBV5-1,few
CASSLAIITSGSDTQYF,TGCGCCAGCAGCTTGGCCATTATAACTAGCGGGAGTGATACGCAGTATTTT,TRBD2,TRBJ2-3,TRBV5-1,-
CASSPGTENIQYF,TGCGCCAGCAGCCCGGGGACCGAAAACATTCAGTACTTC,-,TRBJ2-4,TRBV5-1,many
CASSLMSSGVETQYF,TGTGCCAGCAGCTTAATGTCTAGCGGGGTAGAGACCCAGTACTTC,TRBD2,TRBJ2-5,TRBV7-3,few
CASSQEFSSLTLLGEQYF,TGTGCCAGCAGCCAGGAGTTTAGTAGTCTCACCCTTTTAGGCGAGCAGTACTTC,-,TRBJ2-7,TRBV3-1,-
CASSQRGGPGDTQYF,TGCGCCAGCAGCCAGCGGGGGGGCCCAGGAGATACGCAGTATTTT,TRBD2,TRBJ2-3,TRBV5-1,-
CASSSTNRHSSGRGLNTEAFF,TGCGCCAGCAGCTCCACCAATCGACATAGTTCGGGGAGGGGGCTGAACACTGAAGCTTTCTTT,TRBD1,TRBJ1-1,TRBV5-1,once
CATRGFVSEQFF,TGTGCCACCCGGGGATTCGTTAGTGAGCAGTTCTTC,-,TRBJ2-1,TRBV15,-
CATHPGGASYNEQFF,TGCGCCACCCACCCGGGCGGGGCATCCTACAATGAGCAGTTCTTC,-,TRBJ2-1,TRBV5-1,few
CSASRPTHNEQFF,TGCAGTGCTAGTCGGCCAACCCACAATGAGCAGTTCTTC,-,TRBJ2-1,TRBV20-1,-
CAIGGGTHYGYTF,TGTGCCATCGGGGGTGGGACACACTATGGCTACACCTTC,-,TRBJ1-2,TRBV12-3/TRBV12-4,-
CASSLLAGGSYNEQFF,TGTGCCAGCAGTTTACTAGCGGGGGGGTCCTACAATGAGCAGTTCTTC,TRBD2,TRBJ2-1,TRBV12-3/TRBV12-4,many
CASTLTGDQETQYF,TGCGCCAGCACCCTGACAGGGGACCAAGAGACCCAGTACTTC,TRBD1,TRBJ2-5,TRBV5-1,-
CRLKASTDFSYEQYF,TGCAGGCTGAAGGCTTCGACGGACTTCTCCTACGAGCAGTACTTC,-,TRBJ2-7,TRBV20-1,-
CATPGLLQETQYF,TGTGCCACTCCCGGACTACTTCAAGAGACCCAGTACTTC,-,TRBJ2-5,TRBV6-4,few
CASSFGRGSAQYF,TGTGCCAGCAGCTTCGGTCGGGGGTCTGCGCAGTATTTT,-,TRBJ2-3,TRBV11-1,-
CASSDREESYEQYF,TGTGCCAGCTCGGACAGAGAGGAGTCCTACGAGCAGTACTTC,-,TRBJ2-7,TRBV18,-
CASSSPDAGKETQYF,TGTGCCAGCAGCTCCCCCGACGCGGGGAAAGAGACCCAGTACTTC,-,TRBJ2-5,TRBV7-9,few
CSARDWSGGVEQYF,TGCAGTGCTAGAGATTGGAGCGGGGGAGTAGAGCAGTACTTC,TRBD2,TRBJ2-7,TRBV20-1,-
CASSLGTGKQETQYF,TGTGCCAGCAGCTTAGGGACAGGCAAACAAGAGACCCAGTACTTC,TRBD1,TRBJ2-5,TRBV7-2,-